The present entry profiles one T cell receptor (beta chain) with its context. Its antigen remains unidentified. The sample belongs to a study of cytomegalovirus exposure and HLA in healthy donors. Study-wide results and limits: Trimming of TCR beta V- and J-genes showed a link, identified in a later analysis, to a missense DCLRE1C variant. Later examination showed HLA-associated TCR beta chains had greater clonal expansion than equally common others. Fewer than 200 TCR beta chains were listed as cytomegalovirus-associated. As a later analysis revealed, the rate of TCR association differed by HLA locus, with DRB1 most and HLA-C fewest.

A multiplex PCR was run with 60 Vbeta primers and 13 Jbeta primers. Measured with immunoSEQ multiplex PCR; TCRdb has only the in-frame clones, and not every one. The sample lists about 190,000 clones; 81% were seen once. Sequenced material: PBMCs. The source is a middle-aged man in good health and CMV-seronegative.

The CDR3 DNA sequence: TGTGCCAGCAGCTTAGGGGTAGCGGGGGGGCCATATGTTTTCGCAGATACGCAGTATTTT. Protein sequence: CASSLGVAGGPYVFADTQYF. The rearrangement joins TRBV7-8 to TRBJ2-3; 11 nucleotides line up with TRBD2. CDR3 length equals 20 residues. V lost 1 base to trimming and J lost 4 bases; unmatched junction nucleotides: 16. Germline CDR1 SGHVS, CDR2 FQNEAQ.